This TCR beta chain emerged from a study of blood T cell repertoires in COVID-19 (dated by TCRdb to 2020 to 2022). Background for the entire study: The collaborator samples originated in the United States, Italy and Spain and spanned the acute and convalescent phases of COVID-19. The prospective study material was composed of cDNA or gDNA derived from T cells, B-cell-depleted T cells, or PBMCs. Deeply sampled blood TCRbeta repertoires from subjects exposed to, actively infected with, or recovered from COVID-19 were included in the dataset. The repertoires were released in a freely available public database meant as a resource for research on the immune response to SARS-CoV-2. Samples were obtained from the ongoing ImmuneRACE study (first 160 participants) and from some 1,300 subjects provided by 6 global collaborators. The sample metadata nearly always contained a de-identified subject ID, COVID-19 status, age in years and sex. Where available, HLA class I and class II types were obtained from metadata supplied by the sample provider rather than from assay-based typing. Paper-wide results and their limitations: The amount of clinical and demographic metadata varied by source and participant and was provided uncurated.

In Seattle, one collaborating source enrolled patients while the infection was active and tracked those patients longitudinally over the course of disease. Whole blood was collected in K2EDTA tubes by collaborating institutions according to the institutions' own protocols. Collaborator samples were shipped for TCRbeta analysis as frozen whole blood, isolated PBMCs, or DNA extracted from either sample type. The immunoSEQ Assay, a bias-controlled multiplex PCR, was used to amplify TCRbeta CDR3 regions from genomic DNA. Regarding the original processing steps: Within the assay, amplification of reference gene primers was used to estimate how many nucleated cells each sample contained. To quantify the absolute abundance of each unique TCRbeta CDR3 rearrangement, sequence reads were collapsed and filtered. Productive Simpson clonality was computed per sample as the square root of Simpson's diversity index over productive rearrangements. The table was pulled from immuneACCESS by TCRdb, which kept in-frame rearrangements only. Such tables lose some clones; where checked, under half of the loss comes from unresolved V genes, and the rest has no known cause. The DNA was the basis for D and trimming; V, J and clone size are from that table. The sample profile shows under 150,000 clones; about 88% of them were found once. Jointly, the top ten make up about 4.6% of the sample.

Concerning this clone itself: It has no known antigen specificity. The input lacks base qualities; no much larger clone sits a single base away.

The receptor's source is a man between 60 and 75 years old with COVID-19, enrolled during active disease. Material for sequencing was peripheral blood.

The nucleotide sequence is given as TGTGCCAGTACCCCGACGGGAACTAATGAAAAACTGTTTTTT. Its coded protein is CASTPTGTNEKLFF. This chain is built from TRBV19 and TRBJ1-4, with the D gene too uncertain to name. CDR1 and CDR2 (LNHDA, SQIVND) derive from the germline V gene (reference sequence). The CDR3 goes from the cysteine to the phenylalanine over 14 residues. CDR3 DNA is the only sequence kept; it has 42 bases, read in frame from the first base. Relative to germline, V is 7 bases shorter and J is 1 base shorter, with 10 bases between their ends.